This TCR beta chain was documented in a study of Graves' ophthalmopathy and Graves' hyperthyroidism (dated by TCRdb to the late 2010s). With regard to the full study: Peripheral blood was collected before any treatment was given, at the time of initial diagnosis. An independent validation cohort comprised around 20 hyperthyroidism patients and 15 to 17 patients who later progressed from hyperthyroidism to ophthalmopathy. To explore V-J signatures that separate ophthalmopathy from hyperthyroidism, a discovery set of around 97 patients was enrolled, consisting of about 41 with ophthalmopathy and around 57 with stable hyperthyroidism. Following sample collection, hyperthyroidism patients were given methimazole at a starting dose of 30 mg daily, and ophthalmopathy patients were given high-dose intravenous methylprednisolone. The study used TCR beta repertoire signatures to distinguish Graves' ophthalmopathy from Graves' hyperthyroidism and to predict progression to ophthalmopathy. In total, 135 blood samples were TCR-sequenced: 43 ophthalmopathy, under 80 hyperthyroidism and approximately 17 hyperthyroidism-to-ophthalmopathy patients. In over 5 hyperthyroidism patients, the T-cell repertoire of thyroid tissue was compared with the T-cell repertoire of blood. The paper's findings and limits, for the study overall: The 13-signature model separated ophthalmopathy from stable hyperthyroidism with approximately 88% sensitivity and about 81% specificity in cross-validation, and 80%/75% in the test set. No statistical method was used to set the sample size in advance, and the investigators knew which group each participant was assigned to. In validation, the model predicted ophthalmopathy progression with less than 71% sensitivity and about 77% specificity; roughly 11 predicted patients were CT-confirmed with GO in a median of around 6.5 months. Most expanded thyroid clonotypes with frequency above 0.001 were also detected in blood, suggesting blood repertoires may reflect the thyroid immune response.

This clonotype was found a few times. Which antigen it targets is not known. The input lacks base qualities; no much larger clone sits a single base away. Patients with ophthalmopathy had moderately to severely active disease, with a Clinical Activity Score of 3 or more, a NOSPECS grade of 4 or more, and a disease duration of less than 3 months. Patients were excluded if they had other autoimmune diseases, uncontrolled infections, pregnancy or lactation. Clinical symptoms, serum thyroxine, TRAb, thyroid ultrasound and orbital computed tomography formed the basis of the diagnosis. PBMCs were isolated from 7.5 to 10 ml of fresh peripheral blood by Ficoll-Paque density gradient centrifugation. Total RNA was extracted with Trizol reagent and quality-checked on an Agilent 2100 Bioanalyzer. TCR beta CDR3 regions were amplified from RNA transcripts for repertoire sequencing. The first round was an RT-PCR using HTBI primers with the Qiagen OneStep RT-PCR kit, and this first round was followed by a second-round multiplex PCR, then size selection and purification. Libraries were sequenced paired-end with 100 bp reads on an Illumina HiSeq2000. Per the source publication's procedure: SOAPnuke was used to process the reads, throwing out any read that had adapters, had uncalled bases, had a mean Phred below 15, or lacked an exact constant-primer or identifier match. High-quality paired reads were merged with COPE v1.2.5. Each unique nucleotide sequence was defined as a clonotype, and clonotypes were aligned to IMGT TRB V, D and J references with MiTCR v1.1. Only V-J combinations with frequency above 0.0001 were analysed, covering approximately 99% of repertoires. For each V-J combination, a TCR clonal expansion and chaos score was defined as the ratio of F50 clonal expansion to chaos observed in the TCRdist matrix. Welch's t-statistics and random forest were used to narrow the features down to around 12 V-J combinations, which were then fed into a naive Bayes classifier. Thyroid-blood repertoire similarity was quantified with the Morisita-Horn index. The raw public data were reprocessed by TCRdb itself: fastp quality trimming at Q25, MiXCR clonotype calling, in-frame beta chains only. Entries are consolidated by CDR3 protein sequence, retaining the most common genes and DNA. The authors' filters were not applied to this entry. Across this sample there are hundreds of thousands of distinct CDR3 sequences, with 40% to 50% seen only once. The ten largest make up more than 45% of the sample.

Per the germline V gene (reference sequence), LNHDA is the CDR1 and SQIVND is the CDR2. Including cysteine and phenylalanine, the CDR3 has 14 amino acids. This entry keeps only the CDR3 DNA: 42 bases, framed from base 1. Trimming removed 4 bases from V and 0 bases from J, leaving 9 bases between the germline ends. The sample comprised peripheral blood. The receptor chain draws on TRBV19 and TRBJ2-5; TRBD1 is a possible D gene, resting on 6 matching bases. This receptor was obtained from an adult man with Graves' ophthalmopathy. The CDR3 sequence is CASSTQGHQETQYF. The sequenced DNA is TGTGCCAGTAGTACACAGGGCCACCAAGAGACCCAGTACTTC.